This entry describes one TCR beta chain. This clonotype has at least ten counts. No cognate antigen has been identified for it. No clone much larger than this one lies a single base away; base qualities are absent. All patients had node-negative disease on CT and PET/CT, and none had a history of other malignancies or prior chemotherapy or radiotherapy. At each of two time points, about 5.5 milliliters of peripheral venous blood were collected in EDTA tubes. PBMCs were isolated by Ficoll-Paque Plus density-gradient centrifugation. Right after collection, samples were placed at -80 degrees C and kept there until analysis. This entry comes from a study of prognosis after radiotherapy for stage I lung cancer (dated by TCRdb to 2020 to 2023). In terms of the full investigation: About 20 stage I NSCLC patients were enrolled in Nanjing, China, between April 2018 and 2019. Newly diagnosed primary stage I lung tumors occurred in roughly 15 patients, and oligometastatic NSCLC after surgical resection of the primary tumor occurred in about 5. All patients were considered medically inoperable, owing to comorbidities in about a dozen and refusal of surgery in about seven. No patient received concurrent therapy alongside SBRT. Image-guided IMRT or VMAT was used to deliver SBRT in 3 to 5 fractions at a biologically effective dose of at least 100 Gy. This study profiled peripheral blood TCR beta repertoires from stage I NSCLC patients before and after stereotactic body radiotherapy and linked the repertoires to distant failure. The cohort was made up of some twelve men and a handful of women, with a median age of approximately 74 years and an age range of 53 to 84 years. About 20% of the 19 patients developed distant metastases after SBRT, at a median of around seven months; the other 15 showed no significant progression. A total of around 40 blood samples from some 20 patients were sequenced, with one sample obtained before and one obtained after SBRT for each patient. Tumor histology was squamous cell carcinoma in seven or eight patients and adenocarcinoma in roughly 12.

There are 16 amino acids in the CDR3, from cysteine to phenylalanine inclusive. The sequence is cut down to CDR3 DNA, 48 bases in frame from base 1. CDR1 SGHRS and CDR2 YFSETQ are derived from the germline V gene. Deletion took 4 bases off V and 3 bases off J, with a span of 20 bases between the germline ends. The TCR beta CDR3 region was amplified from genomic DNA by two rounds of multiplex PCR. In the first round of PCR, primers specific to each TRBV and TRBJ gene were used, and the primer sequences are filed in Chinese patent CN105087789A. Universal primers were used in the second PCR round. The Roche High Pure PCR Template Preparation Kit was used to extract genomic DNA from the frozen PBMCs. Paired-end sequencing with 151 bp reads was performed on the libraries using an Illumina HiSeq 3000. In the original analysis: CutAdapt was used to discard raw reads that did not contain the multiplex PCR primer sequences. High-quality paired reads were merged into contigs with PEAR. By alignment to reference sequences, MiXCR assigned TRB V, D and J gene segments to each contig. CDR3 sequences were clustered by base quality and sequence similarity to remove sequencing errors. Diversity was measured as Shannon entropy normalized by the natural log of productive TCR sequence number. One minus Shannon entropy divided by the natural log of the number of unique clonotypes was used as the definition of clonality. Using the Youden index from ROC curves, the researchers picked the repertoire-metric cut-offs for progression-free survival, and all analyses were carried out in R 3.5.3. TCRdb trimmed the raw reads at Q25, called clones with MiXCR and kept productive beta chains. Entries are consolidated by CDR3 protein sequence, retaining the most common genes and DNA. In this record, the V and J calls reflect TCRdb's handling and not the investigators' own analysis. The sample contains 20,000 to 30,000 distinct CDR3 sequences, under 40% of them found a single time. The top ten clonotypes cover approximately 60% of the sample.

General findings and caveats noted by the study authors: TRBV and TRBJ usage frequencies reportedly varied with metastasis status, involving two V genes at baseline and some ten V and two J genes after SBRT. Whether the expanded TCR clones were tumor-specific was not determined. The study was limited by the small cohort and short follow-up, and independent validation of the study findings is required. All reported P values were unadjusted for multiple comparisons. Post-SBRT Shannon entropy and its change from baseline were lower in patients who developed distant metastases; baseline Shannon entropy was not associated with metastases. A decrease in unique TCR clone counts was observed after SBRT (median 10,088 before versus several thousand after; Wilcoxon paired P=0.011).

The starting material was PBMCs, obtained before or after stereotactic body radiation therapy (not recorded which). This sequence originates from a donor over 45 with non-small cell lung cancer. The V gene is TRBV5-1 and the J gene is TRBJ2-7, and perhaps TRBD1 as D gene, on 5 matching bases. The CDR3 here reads CASSRIWQGIIYEQYF. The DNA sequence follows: TGCGCCAGCAGCAGGATATGGCAGGGTATTATCTACGAGCAGTACTTC.